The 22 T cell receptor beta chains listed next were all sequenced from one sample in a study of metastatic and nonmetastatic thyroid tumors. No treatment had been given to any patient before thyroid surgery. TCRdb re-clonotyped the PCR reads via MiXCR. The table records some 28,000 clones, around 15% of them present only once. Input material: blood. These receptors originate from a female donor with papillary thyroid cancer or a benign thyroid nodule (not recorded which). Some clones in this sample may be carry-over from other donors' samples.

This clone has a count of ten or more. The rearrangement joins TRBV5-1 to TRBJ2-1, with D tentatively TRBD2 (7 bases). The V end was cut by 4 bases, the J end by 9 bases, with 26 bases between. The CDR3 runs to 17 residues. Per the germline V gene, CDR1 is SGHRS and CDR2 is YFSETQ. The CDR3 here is CASSTTPGGGPSGEQFF. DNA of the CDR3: TGCGCCAGCAGCACTACCCCTGGGGGGGGGCCGTCGGGTGAGCAGTTCTTC.

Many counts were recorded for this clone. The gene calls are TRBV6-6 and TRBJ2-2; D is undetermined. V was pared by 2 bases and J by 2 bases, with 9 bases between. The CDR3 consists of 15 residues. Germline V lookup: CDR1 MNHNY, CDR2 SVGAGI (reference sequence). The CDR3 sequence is CASSYGQPNTGELFF. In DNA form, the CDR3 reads TGTGCCAGCAGTTACGGGCAACCAAACACCGGGGAGCTGTTTTTT.

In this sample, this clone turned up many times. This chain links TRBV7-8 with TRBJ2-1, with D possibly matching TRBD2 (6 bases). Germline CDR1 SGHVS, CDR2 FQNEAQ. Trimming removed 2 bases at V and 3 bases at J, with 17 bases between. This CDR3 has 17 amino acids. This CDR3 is CASSLWLGRDGYNEQFF. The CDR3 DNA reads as TGTGCCAGCAGCTTATGGTTAGGGCGGGACGGCTACAATGAGCAGTTCTTC.

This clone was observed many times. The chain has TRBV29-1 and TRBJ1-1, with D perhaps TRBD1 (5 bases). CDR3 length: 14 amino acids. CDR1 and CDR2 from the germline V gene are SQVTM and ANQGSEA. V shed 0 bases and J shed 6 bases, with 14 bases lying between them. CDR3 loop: CSVEEPGKQPEAFF. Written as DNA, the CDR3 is TGCAGCGTTGAAGAGCCAGGGAAGCAGCCTGAAGCTTTCTTT.

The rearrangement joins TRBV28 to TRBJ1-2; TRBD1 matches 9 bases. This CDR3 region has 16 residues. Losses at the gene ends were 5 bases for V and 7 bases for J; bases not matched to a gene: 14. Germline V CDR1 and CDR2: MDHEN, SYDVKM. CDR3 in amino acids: CASSAGRGQGRRGYTF. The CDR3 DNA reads TGTGCCAGCAGTGCAGGGAGGGGACAGGGTCGACGTGGCTACACCTTC.

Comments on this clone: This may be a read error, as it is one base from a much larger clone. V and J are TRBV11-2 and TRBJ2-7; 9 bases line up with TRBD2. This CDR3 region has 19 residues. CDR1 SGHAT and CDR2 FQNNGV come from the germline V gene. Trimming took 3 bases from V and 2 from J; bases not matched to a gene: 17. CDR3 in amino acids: CASSFPSGTSRGAAYEQYF. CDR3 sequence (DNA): TGTGCCAGCAGCTTCCCTTCCGGGACTAGCAGGGGGGCGGCCTACGAGCAGTACTTC.

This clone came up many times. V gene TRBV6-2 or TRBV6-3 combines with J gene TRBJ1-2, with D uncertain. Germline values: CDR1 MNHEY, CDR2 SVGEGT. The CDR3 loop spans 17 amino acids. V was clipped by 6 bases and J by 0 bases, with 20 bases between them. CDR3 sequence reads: CASSPSRTLQPNYGYTF. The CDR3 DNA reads TGTGCCAGCAGCCCATCAAGGACTCTCCAGCCTAACTATGGCTACACCTTC.

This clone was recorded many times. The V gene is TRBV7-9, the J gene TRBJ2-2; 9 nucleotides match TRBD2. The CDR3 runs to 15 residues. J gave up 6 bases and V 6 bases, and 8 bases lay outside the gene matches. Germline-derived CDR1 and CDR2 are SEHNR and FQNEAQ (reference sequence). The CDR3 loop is CASRPLAGSAGELFF. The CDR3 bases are TGTGCCAGCAGACCTCTAGCGGGGTCGGCCGGGGAGCTGTTTTTT.

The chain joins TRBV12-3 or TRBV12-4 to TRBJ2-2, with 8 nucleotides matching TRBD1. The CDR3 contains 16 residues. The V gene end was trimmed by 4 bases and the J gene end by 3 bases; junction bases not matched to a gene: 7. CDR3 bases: TGTGCCAGCAGTTACTCAGGGGGCGGGGACACCGGGGAGCTGTTTTTT. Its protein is CASSYSGGGDTGELFF.

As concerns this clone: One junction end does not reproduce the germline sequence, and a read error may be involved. In DNA, the CDR3 is TGCGCCAGCAGCTCGCATCGCAATAAGCCCCAGCATTTT. It encodes CASSSHRNKPQHF. The chain links TRBV5-1 to TRBJ1-5, with D unresolved. The germline gives CDR1 SGHRS, CDR2 YFSETQ. The CDR3 has 13 amino acids.

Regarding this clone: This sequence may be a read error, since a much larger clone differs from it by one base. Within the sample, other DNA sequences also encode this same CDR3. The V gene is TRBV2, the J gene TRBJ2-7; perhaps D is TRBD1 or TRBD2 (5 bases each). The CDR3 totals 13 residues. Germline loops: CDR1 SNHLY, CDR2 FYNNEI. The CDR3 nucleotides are TGCGCCAGCGGTCTCCAGGGAACCTACGAGCAGTACTTC. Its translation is CASGLQGTYEQYF.

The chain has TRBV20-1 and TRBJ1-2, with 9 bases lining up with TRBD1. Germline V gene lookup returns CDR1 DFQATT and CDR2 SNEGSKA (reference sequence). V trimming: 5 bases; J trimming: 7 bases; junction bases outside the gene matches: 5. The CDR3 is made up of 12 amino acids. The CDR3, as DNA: TGCAGTGCTTTGGGACAGGGCGCTGGCTACACCTTC. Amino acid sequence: CSALGQGAGYTF.

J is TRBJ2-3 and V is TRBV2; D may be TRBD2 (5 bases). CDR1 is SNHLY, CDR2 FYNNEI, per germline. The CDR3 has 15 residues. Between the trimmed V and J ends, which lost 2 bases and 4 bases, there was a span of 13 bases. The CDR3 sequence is CASSETEYSADTQYF. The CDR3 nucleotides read TGTGCCAGCAGTGAAACTGAGTATAGCGCAGATACGCAGTATTTT.

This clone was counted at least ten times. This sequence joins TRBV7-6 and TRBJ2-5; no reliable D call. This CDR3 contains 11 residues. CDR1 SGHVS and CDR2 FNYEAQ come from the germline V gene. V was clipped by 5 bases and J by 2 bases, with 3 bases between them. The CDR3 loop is CASSIQETQYF. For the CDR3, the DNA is TGTGCCAGCAGCATTCAAGAGACCCAGTACTTC.

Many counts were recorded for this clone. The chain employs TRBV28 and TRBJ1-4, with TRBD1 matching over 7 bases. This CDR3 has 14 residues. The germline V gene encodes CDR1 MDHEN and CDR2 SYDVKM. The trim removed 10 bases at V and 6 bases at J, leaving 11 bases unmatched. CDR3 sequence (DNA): TGTGCCATCGCAGAGAGGGGGCCCGATGAAAAACTGTTTTTT. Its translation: CAIAERGPDEKLFF.

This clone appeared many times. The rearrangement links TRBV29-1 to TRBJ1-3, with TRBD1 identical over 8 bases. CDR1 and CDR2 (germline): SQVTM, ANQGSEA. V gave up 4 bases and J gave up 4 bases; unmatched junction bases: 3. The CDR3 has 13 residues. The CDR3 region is CSVGTGPGNTIYF. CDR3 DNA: TGCAGCGTTGGGACAGGGCCAGGAAACACCATATATTTT.

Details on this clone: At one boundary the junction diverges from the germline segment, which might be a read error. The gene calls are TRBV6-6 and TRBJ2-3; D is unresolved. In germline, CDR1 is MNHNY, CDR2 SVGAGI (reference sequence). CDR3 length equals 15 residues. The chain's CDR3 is CARSYSGWLTDRQYF. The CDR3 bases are TGTGCCCGCAGTTACTCCGGGTGGCTCACAGATAGGCAGTATTTT.

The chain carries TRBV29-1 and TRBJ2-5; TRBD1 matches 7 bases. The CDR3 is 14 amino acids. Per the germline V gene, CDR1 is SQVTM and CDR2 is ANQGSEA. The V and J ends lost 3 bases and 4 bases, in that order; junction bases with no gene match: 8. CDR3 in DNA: TGCAGCGTTGACCGAGACAGGGTGGTAGAGACCCAGTACTTC. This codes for CSVDRDRVVETQYF.

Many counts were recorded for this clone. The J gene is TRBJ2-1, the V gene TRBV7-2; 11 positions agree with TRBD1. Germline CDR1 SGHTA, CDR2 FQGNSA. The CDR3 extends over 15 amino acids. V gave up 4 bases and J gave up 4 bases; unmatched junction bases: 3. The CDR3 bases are TGTGCCAGCAGCTGGGACAGGGGGGTATACAATGAGCAGTTCTTC. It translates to CASSWDRGVYNEQFF.

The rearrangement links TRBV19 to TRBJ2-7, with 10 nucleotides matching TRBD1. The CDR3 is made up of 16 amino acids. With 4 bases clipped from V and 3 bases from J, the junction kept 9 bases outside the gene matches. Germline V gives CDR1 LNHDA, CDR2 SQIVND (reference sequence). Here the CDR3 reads CASSTPTGGNYYEQYF. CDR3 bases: TGTGCCAGTAGTACCCCGACAGGGGGCAATTACTACGAGCAGTACTTC. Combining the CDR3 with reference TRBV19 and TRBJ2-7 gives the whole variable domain DGGITQSPKYLFRKEGQNVTLSCEQNLNHDAMYWYRQDPGQGLRLIYYSQIVNDFQKGDIAEGYSVSREKKESFPLTVTSAQKNPTAFYLCASSTPTGGNYYEQYFGPGTRLTVT.

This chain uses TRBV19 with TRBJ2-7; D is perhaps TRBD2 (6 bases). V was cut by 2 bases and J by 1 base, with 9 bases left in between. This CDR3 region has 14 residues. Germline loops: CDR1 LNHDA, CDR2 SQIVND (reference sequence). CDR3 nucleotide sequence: TGTGCCAGTAGTATATCGGGAGCGTCCTACGAGCAGTACTTC. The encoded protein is CASSISGASYEQYF.

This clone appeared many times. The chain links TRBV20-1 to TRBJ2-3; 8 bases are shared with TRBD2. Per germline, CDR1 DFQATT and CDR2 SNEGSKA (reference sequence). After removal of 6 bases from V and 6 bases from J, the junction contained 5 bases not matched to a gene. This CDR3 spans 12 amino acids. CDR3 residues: CSATPGGDTQYF. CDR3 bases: TGCAGTGCAACCCCGGGGGGGGATACGCAGTATTTT.